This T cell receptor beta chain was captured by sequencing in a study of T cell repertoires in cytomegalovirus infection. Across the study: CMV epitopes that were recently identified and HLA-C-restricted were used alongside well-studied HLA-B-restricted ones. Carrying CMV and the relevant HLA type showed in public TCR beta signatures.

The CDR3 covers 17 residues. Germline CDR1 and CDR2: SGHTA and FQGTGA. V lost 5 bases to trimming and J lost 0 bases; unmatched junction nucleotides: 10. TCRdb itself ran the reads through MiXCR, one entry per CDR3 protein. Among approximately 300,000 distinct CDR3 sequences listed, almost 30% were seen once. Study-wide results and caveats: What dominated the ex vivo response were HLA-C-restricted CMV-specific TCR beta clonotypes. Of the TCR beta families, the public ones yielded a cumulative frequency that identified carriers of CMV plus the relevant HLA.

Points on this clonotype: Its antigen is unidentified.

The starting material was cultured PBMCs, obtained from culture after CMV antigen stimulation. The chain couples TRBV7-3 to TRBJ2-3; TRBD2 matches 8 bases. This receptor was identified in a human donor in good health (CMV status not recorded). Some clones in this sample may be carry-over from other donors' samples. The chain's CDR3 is CASSPRVSGASTDTQYF. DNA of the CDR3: TGTGCCAGCAGCCCAAGGGTTAGCGGGGCTAGCACAGATACGCAGTATTTT.